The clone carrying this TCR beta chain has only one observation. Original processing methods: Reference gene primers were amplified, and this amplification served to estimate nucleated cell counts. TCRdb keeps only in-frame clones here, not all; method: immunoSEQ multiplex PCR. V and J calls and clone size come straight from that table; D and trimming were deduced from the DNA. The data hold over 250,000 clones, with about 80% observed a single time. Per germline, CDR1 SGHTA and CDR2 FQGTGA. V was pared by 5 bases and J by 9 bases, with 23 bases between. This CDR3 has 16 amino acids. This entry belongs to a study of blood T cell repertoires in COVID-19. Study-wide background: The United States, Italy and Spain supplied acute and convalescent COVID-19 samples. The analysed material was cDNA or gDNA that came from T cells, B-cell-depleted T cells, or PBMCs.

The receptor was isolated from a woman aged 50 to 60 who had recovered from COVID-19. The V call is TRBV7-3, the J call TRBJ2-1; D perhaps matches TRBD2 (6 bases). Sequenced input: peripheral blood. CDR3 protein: CASSITGLGPGGEQFF. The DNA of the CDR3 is TGTGCCAGCAGCATTACGGGACTGGGGCCCGGGGGTGAGCAGTTCTTC.